Each of the 2 T cell receptor beta chains below was sequenced from the same sample in a study of T-cell reconstitution after alpha-beta-depleted transplantation in children. Construction of the TCRbeta library involved unique molecular identifiers. Using its own MiXCR run on the PCR reads, TCRdb lists one record per CDR3 protein. Counted here are some 490,000 distinct CDR3 sequences, around 12% occurring once; the ten biggest clones make up more than 5.5%. Sample: PBMCs from the stem cell graft donor, taken from the stem cell graft. The receptors shown here come from a human donor who donated a stem cell graft to a child with combined immunodeficiency.

The rearrangement links TRBV3-1 to TRBJ1-2; the D is unclear. Looked up from germline, CDR1 is LGHDT and CDR2 is YNNKEL (reference sequence). V lost 0 bases and J 8 bases, leaving 13 bases between the germline ends. The CDR3 is 14 amino acids. Here the CDR3 reads CASSQDPLSGGYTF. CDR3 in DNA: TGTGCCAGCAGCCAAGATCCCCTTTCGGGGGGCTACACCTTC.

The CDR3 nucleotides read TGTGCCAGCAGCGTTGGGATGAACACTGAAGCTTTCTTT. As protein: CASSVGMNTEAFF. The J gene is TRBJ1-1, the V gene TRBV6-9; D is unresolved. Germline V gene data show CDR1 as MNHGY and CDR2 as SVAAGI. The CDR3 length is 13 residues. With 6 bases removed from V and 0 bases from J, the gap between germline ends came to 8 bases.